Listed below are T cell receptor beta chains from one sample, sequenced in a study of spatial heterogeneity in lung cancer. Each CDR3 protein gets one entry after TCRdb re-called the 5' RACE reads with MiXCR. The sample has 35,000 or so distinct CDR3 sequences; around 5.2% are singletons. The specimen was PBMCs, collected at surgery. Receptors originate from a female donor with early-stage non-small cell lung cancer. Each CDR3 is given without its conserved first and last residue. Fields, in order: V gene, D gene, CDR3 protein. D genes are given only for firm matches.

V gene: TRBV9; D gene: TRBD1; CDR3 protein: ASSVEATGSIWTDTQY
V gene: TRBV5-1; D gene: NA; CDR3 protein: ASSLRGRVETQY
V gene: TRBV29-1; D gene: TRBD2; CDR3 protein: SVERAGRAKDTQY
V gene: TRBV9; D gene: TRBD2; CDR3 protein: ASSVVWSSGTHNEQF
V gene: TRBV5-1; D gene: NA; CDR3 protein: ASSSPDVTYEQY
V gene: TRBV12-3/TRBV12-4; D gene: NA; CDR3 protein: ASSLSGEGTDTQY
V gene: TRBV7-3; D gene: NA; CDR3 protein: ASSLVPGRSYEQY
V gene: TRBV12-3/TRBV12-4; D gene: NA; CDR3 protein: ASSSNNYGYT
V gene: TRBV12-3/TRBV12-4; D gene: TRBD2; CDR3 protein: ASSLAGPYEQY
V gene: TRBV5-8; D gene: NA; CDR3 protein: ASSLSQGNTGELF
V gene: TRBV29-1; D gene: NA; CDR3 protein: SVQDHGGPNEQF
V gene: TRBV7-2; D gene: NA; CDR3 protein: ASSLSLDYTGELF
V gene: TRBV18; D gene: NA; CDR3 protein: ASSPLGRRYEQY
V gene: TRBV6-2/TRBV6-3; D gene: TRBD2; CDR3 protein: ASSQPPGLAGVKNTGELF
V gene: TRBV10-1; D gene: NA; CDR3 protein: ASSEQGRTTGELF
V gene: TRBV20-1; D gene: NA; CDR3 protein: SGSGAGRSYNEQF
V gene: TRBV20-1; D gene: TRBD2; CDR3 protein: SAPLAVSTDTQY
V gene: TRBV20-1; D gene: TRBD1; CDR3 protein: SAPSDRDRGYGTEAF
V gene: TRBV7-9; D gene: NA; CDR3 protein: ASSQPGEAF
V gene: TRBV14; D gene: NA; CDR3 protein: ASSERTGLASTDTQY
V gene: TRBV20-1; D gene: NA; CDR3 protein: SGTPQETQY
V gene: TRBV6-2/TRBV6-3; D gene: NA; CDR3 protein: ASGVGGPRRDYGYT
V gene: TRBV5-1; D gene: NA; CDR3 protein: ASTSSPTGVYYGYT
V gene: TRBV6-2/TRBV6-3; D gene: TRBD1; CDR3 protein: ASSPGTGMFQPQH
V gene: TRBV4-1; D gene: NA; CDR3 protein: ASSRVGFGGRETQY
V gene: TRBV19; D gene: TRBD2; CDR3 protein: ASSSGRYNEQF
V gene: TRBV10-2; D gene: NA; CDR3 protein: ASSTPANYGYT
V gene: TRBV6-6; D gene: TRBD1; CDR3 protein: ASSRPGQGWDEQF
V gene: TRBV7-9; D gene: TRBD2; CDR3 protein: ASSRTSLETQY
V gene: TRBV20-1; D gene: TRBD2; CDR3 protein: SARTSGSHNEQF
V gene: TRBV6-1; D gene: TRBD2; CDR3 protein: ASSVKRGSTDTQY
V gene: TRBV6-1; D gene: TRBD2; CDR3 protein: ASSKALAGYNEQF
V gene: TRBV6-5; D gene: TRBD2; CDR3 protein: ASSKRLAGVDTQY
V gene: TRBV6-8; D gene: NA; CDR3 protein: ASSYPGRENYEQY
V gene: TRBV11-2; D gene: NA; CDR3 protein: ASSPGYYNEQF
V gene: TRBV5-1; D gene: NA; CDR3 protein: ASSLDVGLAKNIQY
V gene: TRBV7-9; D gene: TRBD1; CDR3 protein: ASSLATGGSETQY
V gene: TRBV7-9; D gene: NA; CDR3 protein: ASSLARRAVNSPLH
V gene: TRBV5-4; D gene: NA; CDR3 protein: ASSLDPNRASNTEAF
V gene: TRBV3-1; D gene: TRBD1; CDR3 protein: ASSHAGQGAGGELF
V gene: TRBV10-3; D gene: TRBD1; CDR3 protein: AISRGQVDGYT
V gene: TRBV5-5; D gene: NA; CDR3 protein: ASSFLPLVETQY
V gene: TRBV6-6; D gene: TRBD1; CDR3 protein: ASTEHIGQGDQPQH
V gene: TRBV7-2; D gene: NA; CDR3 protein: ASSFTGWFGEQY
V gene: TRBV7-2; D gene: NA; CDR3 protein: ASSRVWTVNSPLH
V gene: TRBV12-3/TRBV12-4; D gene: NA; CDR3 protein: ASTLETSGSPLH